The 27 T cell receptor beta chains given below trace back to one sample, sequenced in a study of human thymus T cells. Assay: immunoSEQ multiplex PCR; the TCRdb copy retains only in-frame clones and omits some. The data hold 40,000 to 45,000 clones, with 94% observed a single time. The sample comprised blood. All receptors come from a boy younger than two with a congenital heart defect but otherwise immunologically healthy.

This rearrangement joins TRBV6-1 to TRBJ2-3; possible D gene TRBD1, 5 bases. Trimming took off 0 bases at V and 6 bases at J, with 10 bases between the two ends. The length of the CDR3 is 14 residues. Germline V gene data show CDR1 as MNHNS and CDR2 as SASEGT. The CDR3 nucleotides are TGTGCCAGCAGTGAAGCGAGCAGGGTGGATACGCAGTATTTT. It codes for CASSEASRVDTQYF.

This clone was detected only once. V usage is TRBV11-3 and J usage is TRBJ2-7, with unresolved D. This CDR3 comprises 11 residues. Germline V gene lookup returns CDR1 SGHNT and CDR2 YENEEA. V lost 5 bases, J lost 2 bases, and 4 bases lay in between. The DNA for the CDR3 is TGTGCCAGCAGCCGGGCCTACGAGCAGTACTTC. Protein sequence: CASSRAYEQYF. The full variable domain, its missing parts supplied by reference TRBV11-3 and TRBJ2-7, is EAGVVQSPRYKIIEKKQPVAFWCNPISGHNTLYWYLQNLGQGPELLIRYENEEAVDDSQLPKDRFSAERLKGVDSTLKIQPAELGDSAVYLCASSRAYEQYFGPGTRLTVT.

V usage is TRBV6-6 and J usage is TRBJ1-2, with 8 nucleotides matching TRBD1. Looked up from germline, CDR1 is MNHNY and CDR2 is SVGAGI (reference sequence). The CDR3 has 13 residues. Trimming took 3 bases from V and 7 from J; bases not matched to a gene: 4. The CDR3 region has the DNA TGTGCCAGCAGTTATCAGGGGGCTTTTGGCTACACCTTC. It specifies CASSYQGAFGYTF.

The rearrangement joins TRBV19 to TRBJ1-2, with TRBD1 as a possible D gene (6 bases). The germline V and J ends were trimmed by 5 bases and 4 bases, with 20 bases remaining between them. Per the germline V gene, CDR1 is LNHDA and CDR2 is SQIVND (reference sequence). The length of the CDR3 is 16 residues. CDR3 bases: TGTGCCAGTAGTCTCGGGTTCAGGGGAACGAGCTATGGCTACACCTTC. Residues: CASSLGFRGTSYGYTF. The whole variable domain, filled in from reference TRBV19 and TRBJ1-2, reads DGGITQSPKYLFRKEGQNVTLSCEQNLNHDAMYWYRQDPGQGLRLIYYSQIVNDFQKGDIAEGYSVSREKKESFPLTVTSAQKNPTAFYLCASSLGFRGTSYGYTFGSGTRLTVV.

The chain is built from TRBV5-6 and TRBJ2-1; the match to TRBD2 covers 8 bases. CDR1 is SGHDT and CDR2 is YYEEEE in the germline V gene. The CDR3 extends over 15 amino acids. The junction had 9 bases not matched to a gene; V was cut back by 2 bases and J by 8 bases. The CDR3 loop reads CASSLAGGGPHEQFF. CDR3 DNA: TGTGCCAGCAGCTTAGCCGGCGGGGGGCCGCATGAGCAGTTCTTC.

CDR3 residues: CATRRSVWPEGLFF. The CDR3 DNA is TGTGCCACACGGCGCTCAGTTTGGCCTGAGGGGCTGTTTTTT. The chain recombines TRBV6-6 with TRBJ1-4, with D possibly being TRBD1 (5 bases). The germline V gene encodes CDR1 MNHNY and CDR2 SVGAGI (reference sequence). V shed 10 bases and J shed 14 bases, with 26 bases lying between them. The CDR3 extends over 14 amino acids.

The CDR3 region is CASSQALAAPADTQYF. In DNA, the CDR3 is TGCGCCAGCAGCCAAGCACTAGCTGCCCCGGCAGATACGCAGTATTTT. The V and J genes are TRBV4-3 and TRBJ2-3, with a weak D call TRBD2 (6 bases). The CDR3 covers 16 residues. Trimming took off 1 base at V and 4 bases at J, with 15 bases between the two ends. Germline V gene sequence: CDR1 LGHNA, CDR2 YSLEER.

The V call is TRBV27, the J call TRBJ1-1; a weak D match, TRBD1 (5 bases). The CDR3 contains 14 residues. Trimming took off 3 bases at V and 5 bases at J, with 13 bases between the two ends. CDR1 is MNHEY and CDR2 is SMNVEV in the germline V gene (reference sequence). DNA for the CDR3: TGTGCCAGCAGTTTGGGGCGTGACCAGACTGAAGCTTTCTTT. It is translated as CASSLGRDQTEAFF.

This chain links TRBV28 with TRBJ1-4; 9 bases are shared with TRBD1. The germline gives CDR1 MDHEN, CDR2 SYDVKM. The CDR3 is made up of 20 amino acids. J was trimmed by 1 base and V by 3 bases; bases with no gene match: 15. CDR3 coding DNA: TGTGCCAGCAGTTTCTACTCTAGACAGGGGGGAAGGGAAACTAATGAAAAACTGTTTTTT. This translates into CASSFYSRQGGRETNEKLFF.

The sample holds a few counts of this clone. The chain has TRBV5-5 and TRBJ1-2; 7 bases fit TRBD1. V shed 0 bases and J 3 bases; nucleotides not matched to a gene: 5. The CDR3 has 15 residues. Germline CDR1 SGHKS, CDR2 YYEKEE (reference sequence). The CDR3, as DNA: TGTGCCAGCAGCTTGGAAGGACAGGCTTACTATGGCTACACCTTC. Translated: CASSLEGQAYYGYTF.

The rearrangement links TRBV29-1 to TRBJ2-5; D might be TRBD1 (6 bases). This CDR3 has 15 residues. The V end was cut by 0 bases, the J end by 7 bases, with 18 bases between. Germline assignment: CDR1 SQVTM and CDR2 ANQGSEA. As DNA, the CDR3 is TGCAGCGTTGAAGATCGACTACAGGGAATAGGGACCCAGTACTTC. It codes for CSVEDRLQGIGTQYF.

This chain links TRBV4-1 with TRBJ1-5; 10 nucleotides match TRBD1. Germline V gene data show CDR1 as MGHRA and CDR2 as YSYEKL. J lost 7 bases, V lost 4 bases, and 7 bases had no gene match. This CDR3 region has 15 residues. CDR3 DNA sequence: TGCGCCAGCAGCCTTCGGACAGGGGGGATGCAGCCCCAGCATTTT. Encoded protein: CASSLRTGGMQPQHF.

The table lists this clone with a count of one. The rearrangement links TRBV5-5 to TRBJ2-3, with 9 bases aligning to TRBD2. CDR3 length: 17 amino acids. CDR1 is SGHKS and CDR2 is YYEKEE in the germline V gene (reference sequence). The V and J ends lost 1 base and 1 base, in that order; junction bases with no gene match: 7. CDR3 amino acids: CASSLKSGGYRTDTQYF. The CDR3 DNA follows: TGTGCCAGCAGCTTGAAGAGCGGGGGGTACCGCACAGATACGCAGTATTTT.

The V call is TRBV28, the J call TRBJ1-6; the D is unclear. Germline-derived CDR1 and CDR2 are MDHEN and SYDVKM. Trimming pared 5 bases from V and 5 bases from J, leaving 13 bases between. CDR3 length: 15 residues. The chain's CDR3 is CASSLLKTHNSPLHF. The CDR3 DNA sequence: TGTGCCAGCAGTCTCCTTAAGACACATAATTCACCCCTCCACTTT.

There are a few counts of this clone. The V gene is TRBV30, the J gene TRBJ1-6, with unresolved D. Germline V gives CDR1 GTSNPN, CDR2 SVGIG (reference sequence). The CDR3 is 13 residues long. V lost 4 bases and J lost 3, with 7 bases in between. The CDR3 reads CAWTGSYNSPLHF. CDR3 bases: TGTGCCTGGACGGGCAGCTATAATTCACCCCTCCACTTT. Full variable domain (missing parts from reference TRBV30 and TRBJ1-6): SQTIHQWPATLVQPVGSPLSLECTVEGTSNPNLYWYRQAAGRGLQLLFYSVGIGQISSEVPQNLSASRPQDRQFILSSKKLLLSDSGFYLCAWTGSYNSPLHFGNGTRLTVT.

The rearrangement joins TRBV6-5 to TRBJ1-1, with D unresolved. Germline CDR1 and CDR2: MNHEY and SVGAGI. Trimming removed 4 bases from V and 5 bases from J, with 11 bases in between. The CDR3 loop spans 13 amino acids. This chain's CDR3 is CASSSSPRTEAFF. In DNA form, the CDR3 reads TGTGCCAGCAGTTCCTCCCCCAGGACTGAAGCTTTCTTT.

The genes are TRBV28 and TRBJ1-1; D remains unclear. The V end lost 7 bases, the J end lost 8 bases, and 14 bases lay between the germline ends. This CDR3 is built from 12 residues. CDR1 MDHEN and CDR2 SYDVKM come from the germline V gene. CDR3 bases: TGTGCCAGCACTACCCCTACAAGAGAAGCTTTCTTT. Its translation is CASTTPTREAFF.

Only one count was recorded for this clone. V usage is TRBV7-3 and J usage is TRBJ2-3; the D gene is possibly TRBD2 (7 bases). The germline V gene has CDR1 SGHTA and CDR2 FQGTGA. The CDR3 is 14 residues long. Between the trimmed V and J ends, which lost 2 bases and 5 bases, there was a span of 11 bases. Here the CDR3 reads CASSLLGGRDTQYF. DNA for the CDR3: TGTGCCAGCAGCTTACTGGGGGGGCGAGATACGCAGTATTTT.

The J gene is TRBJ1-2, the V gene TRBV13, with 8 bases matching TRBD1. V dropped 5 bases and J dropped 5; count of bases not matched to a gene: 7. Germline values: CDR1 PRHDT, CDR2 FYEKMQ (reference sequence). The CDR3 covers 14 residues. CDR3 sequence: CASSPTGEGYGYTF. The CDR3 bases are TGTGCCAGCAGCCCGACAGGGGAAGGATATGGCTACACCTTC.

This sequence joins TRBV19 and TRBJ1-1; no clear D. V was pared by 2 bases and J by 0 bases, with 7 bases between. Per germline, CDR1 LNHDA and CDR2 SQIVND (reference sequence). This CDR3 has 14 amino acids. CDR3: CASSINTLNTEAFF. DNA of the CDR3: TGTGCCAGTAGTATAAACACCCTGAACACTGAAGCTTTCTTT.

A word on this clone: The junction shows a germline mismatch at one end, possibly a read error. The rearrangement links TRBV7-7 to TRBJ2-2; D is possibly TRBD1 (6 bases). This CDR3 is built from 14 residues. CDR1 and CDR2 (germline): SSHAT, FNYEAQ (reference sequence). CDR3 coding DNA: TGTGCTAGCAGCTTGACAGGGAACACCGGGGAGCTGTTTTTT. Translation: CASSLTGNTGELFF.

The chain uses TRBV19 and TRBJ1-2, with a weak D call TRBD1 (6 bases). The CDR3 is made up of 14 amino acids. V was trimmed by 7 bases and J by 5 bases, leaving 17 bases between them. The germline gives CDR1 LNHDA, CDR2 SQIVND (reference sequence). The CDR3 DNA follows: TGTGCCAGTACCACTCGGACAGAGCCTTATGGCTACACCTTC. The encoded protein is CASTTRTEPYGYTF.

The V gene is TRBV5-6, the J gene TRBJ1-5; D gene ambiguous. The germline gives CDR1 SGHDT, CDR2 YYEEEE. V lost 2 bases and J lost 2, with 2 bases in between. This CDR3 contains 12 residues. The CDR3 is CASSFGNQPQHF. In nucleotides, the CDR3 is TGTGCCAGCAGCTTTGGCAATCAGCCCCAGCATTTT.

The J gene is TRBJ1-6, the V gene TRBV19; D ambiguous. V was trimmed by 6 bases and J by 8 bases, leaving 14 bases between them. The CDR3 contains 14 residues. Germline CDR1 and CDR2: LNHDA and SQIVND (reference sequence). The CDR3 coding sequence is TGTGCCAGTAGCCAAAGGCTCACATATTCACCCCTCCACTTT. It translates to CASSQRLTYSPLHF.

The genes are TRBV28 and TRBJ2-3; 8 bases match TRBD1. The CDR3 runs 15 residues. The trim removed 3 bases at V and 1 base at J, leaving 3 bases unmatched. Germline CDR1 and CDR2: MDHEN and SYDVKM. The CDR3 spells CASSLGGQGTDTQYF. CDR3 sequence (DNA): TGTGCCAGCAGTTTGGGGGGACAGGGCACAGATACGCAGTATTTT.

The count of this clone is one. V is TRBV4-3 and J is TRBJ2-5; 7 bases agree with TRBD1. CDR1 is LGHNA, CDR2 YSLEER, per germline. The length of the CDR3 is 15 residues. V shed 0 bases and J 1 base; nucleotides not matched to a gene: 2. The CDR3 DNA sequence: TGCGCCAGCAGCCAAGAGGACAGGTCCCAAGAGACCCAGTACTTC. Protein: CASSQEDRSQETQYF.

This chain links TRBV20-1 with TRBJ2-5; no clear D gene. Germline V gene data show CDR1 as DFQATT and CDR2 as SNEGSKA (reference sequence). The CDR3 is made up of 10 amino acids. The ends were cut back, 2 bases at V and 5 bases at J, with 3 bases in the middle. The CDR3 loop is CSARRETQYF. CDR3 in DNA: TGCAGTGCTAGAAGGGAGACCCAGTACTTC.